The 16 T cell receptor beta chains reported below all come from one sample, sequenced in a study of CD8 T cells in Susac syndrome. Reverse transcription of 0.5 to 1 ug RNA was performed with random hexamers. MiXCR was run by TCRdb on the immunoSEQ multiplex PCR reads, yielding one entry per CDR3 protein. The data hold fewer than 150,000 distinct CDR3 sequences, with 91% observed a single time. Sample: CD8+ T cells from PBMCs. The receptors here all came from a human donor with multiple sclerosis.

The chain couples TRBV12-3 or TRBV12-4 to TRBJ2-5, with D uncertain. The CDR3 runs to 15 residues. Trimming removed 5 bases from V and 3 bases from J, with 16 bases in between. CDR3 sequence reads: CASSADSDEEETQYF. CDR3 nucleotide sequence: TGTGCCAGCAGTGCTGACTCCGATGAGGAAGAGACCCAGTACTTC.

The rearrangement uses TRBV4-1 and TRBJ2-1; 13 positions match TRBD2. With 2 bases clipped from V and 8 bases from J, the junction kept 0 bases outside the gene matches. The CDR3 has 14 residues. Germline CDR1 is MGHRA and CDR2 is YSYEKL. The CDR3 loop reads CASSQTSGRDEQFF. CDR3 coding DNA: TGCGCCAGCAGCCAAACTAGCGGGAGGGATGAGCAGTTCTTC.

This chain connects TRBV4-1 to TRBJ2-2; D may correspond to TRBD1 or TRBD2 (5 bases each). With 0 bases removed from V and 3 bases from J, the gap between germline ends came to 14 bases. The CDR3 length is 17 residues. Germline loops: CDR1 MGHRA, CDR2 YSYEKL. The CDR3 protein is CASSQDPPGTYTGELFF. The CDR3 nucleotides are TGCGCCAGCAGCCAAGATCCCCCTGGGACGTACACCGGGGAGCTGTTTTTT.

This clonotype appeared a few times. The chain couples TRBV28 to TRBJ2-7; 9 nucleotides align to TRBD1. The germline gives CDR1 MDHEN, CDR2 SYDVKM. The CDR3 contains 15 residues. With 2 bases clipped from V and 4 bases from J, the junction kept 6 bases outside the gene matches. The CDR3 nucleotides are TGTGCCAGCAGTTTACTGGGACAGGGCCCATACGAGCAGTACTTC. Translating gives CASSLLGQGPYEQYF.

This clonotype was found once. J is TRBJ2-7 and V is TRBV6-5; TRBD2 is a possible D gene (5 bases). Trimming removed 2 bases from V and 1 base from J, with 9 bases in between. Per the germline V gene, CDR1 is MNHEY and CDR2 is SVGAGI. There are 14 residues in the CDR3. The chain's CDR3 is CASSYGEFSYEQYF. The CDR3 DNA reads TGTGCCAGCAGTTACGGGGAGTTTTCCTACGAGCAGTACTTC.

The chain uses TRBV28 and TRBJ2-7; 8 bases map to TRBD1. This CDR3 is built from 14 residues. J lost 3 bases, V lost 4 bases, and 5 bases had no gene match. The V gene's germline CDR1 is MDHEN and CDR2 SYDVKM. The DNA for the CDR3 is TGTGCCAGCAGTTCCGGACAGGGAGGCTACGAGCAGTACTTC. This translates into CASSSGQGGYEQYF.

The rearrangement links TRBV2 to TRBJ1-1; no reliable D call. The germline V and J ends were trimmed by 4 bases and 7 bases, with 7 bases remaining between them. Germline CDR1 reads SNHLY; CDR2 reads FYNNEI. The CDR3 is made up of 11 amino acids. The CDR3 loop is CASSAGLEAFF. In DNA form, the CDR3 reads TGTGCCAGCAGTGCGGGCCTTGAAGCTTTCTTT.

This sequence joins TRBV6-1 and TRBJ1-5; maybe TRBD1 (5 bases). V lost 6 bases and J lost 2, with 14 bases in between. The CDR3 length is 15 residues. Germline CDR1 MNHNS, CDR2 SASEGT. The CDR3 bases are TGTGCCAGCAGCTTGGGACCTCCAGGCAATCAGCCCCAGCATTTT. As protein: CASSLGPPGNQPQHF.

V is TRBV13 and J is TRBJ2-1, with D unclear. Germline V CDR1 and CDR2: PRHDT, FYEKMQ (reference sequence). Between the trimmed V and J ends, which lost 5 bases and 8 bases, there was a span of 22 bases. This CDR3 spans 16 amino acids. The CDR3 sequence is CASSPPAPTVAYEQFF. As DNA, the CDR3 is TGTGCCAGCAGCCCCCCGGCTCCGACTGTGGCCTATGAGCAGTTCTTC.

CDR3: CAWRASGSYEQYF. CDR3 DNA: TGTGCCTGGAGGGCTAGCGGGTCCTACGAGCAGTACTTC. This chain uses TRBV30 with TRBJ2-7; 8 bases map to TRBD2. CDR1 is GTSNPN, CDR2 SVGIG, per germline (reference sequence). V shed 3 bases and J 1 base; nucleotides not matched to a gene: 2. CDR3 length: 13 residues.

V usage is TRBV29-1 and J usage is TRBJ1-1, with a possible D match to TRBD1 (5 bases). Trimming took off 6 bases at V and 1 base at J, with 18 bases between the two ends. The CDR3 extends over 15 amino acids. In germline, CDR1 is SQVTM, CDR2 ANQGSEA. The CDR3 sequence is CSVLTAGIGNTEAFF. CDR3 nucleotides: TGCAGCGTCCTGACAGCGGGGATAGGGAACACTGAAGCTTTCTTT. The complete variable domain, with remaining parts taken from reference TRBV29-1 and TRBJ1-1, reads SAVISQKPSRDICQRGTSLTIQCQVDSQVTMMFWYRQQPGQSLTLIATANQGSEATYESGFVIDKFPISRPNLTFSTLTVSNMSPEDSSIYLCSVLTAGIGNTEAFFGQGTRLTVV.

About this clonotype: An end of the junction does not agree with germline; a read error may underlie this. The chain couples TRBV29-1 to TRBJ2-1, with a possible D match to TRBD2 (5 bases). This CDR3 has 13 residues. From germline, CDR1 is SQVTM and CDR2 ANQGSEA. As DNA, the CDR3 is TGCAGCGTTGAGGTCCCAGAGCGGAATGAGCAGCTCTTC. Encoded protein: CSVEVPERNEQLF.

This rearrangement joins TRBV28 to TRBJ2-4; D not resolved. V lost 5 bases and J 1 base, leaving 12 bases between the germline ends. Germline lookup yields CDR1 MDHEN and CDR2 SYDVKM. There are 15 residues in the CDR3. CDR3 nucleotide sequence: TGTGCCAGCAGTGAGACTCGGATGGCCAAAAACATTCAGTACTTC. Encoded protein: CASSETRMAKNIQYF.

This clonotype was picked up a small number of times. This chain uses TRBV27 with TRBJ2-1, with TRBD2 matching over 9 bases. The CDR3 has 14 amino acids. Germline V gene lookup returns CDR1 MNHEY and CDR2 SMNVEV (reference sequence). The V gene end was trimmed by 3 bases and the J gene end by 7 bases; junction bases not matched to a gene: 4. CDR3 in DNA: TGTGCCAGCAGTTTTGGGGCGGGAGGGAATGAGCAGTTCTTC. It specifies CASSFGAGGNEQFF.

This rearrangement joins TRBV11-2 to TRBJ1-4; D is undetermined. The CDR3 contains 14 residues. Trimming pared 4 bases from V and 5 bases from J, leaving 11 bases between. Germline V gene lookup returns CDR1 SGHAT and CDR2 FQNNGV. CDR3 protein: CASSSGLGNEKLFF. For the CDR3, the DNA is TGTGCCAGCAGCTCCGGACTAGGCAATGAAAAACTGTTTTTT.

The chain is built from TRBV29-1 and TRBJ2-7; perhaps TRBD2 as D (5 bases). Germline assignment: CDR1 SQVTM and CDR2 ANQGSEA. The V and J ends lost 3 bases and 9 bases respectively, with 12 bases between them. CDR3 size: 11 residues. CDR3 DNA sequence: TGCAGCGTTGATCTAGGACTCGGGCAGTACTTC. Encoded protein: CSVDLGLGQYF.